This record looks at one TCR beta chain sequence and its context. Its antigen remains unidentified. These data originate in a study of vaccination and CD4 T cells after COVID-19. Indicated treatment: approximately 9-day PBMC culture with coronavirus spike peptide pools or control peptides (ViraFEST assay). An unexposed donor provided the CD4+ T cells, which were collected before the COVID-19 pandemic (2011-2018). ViraFEST relied on peptide pools to expand antigen-specific T cells; the TCRs were sequenced afterward. Cultured CD4+ T-cell DNA underwent Oncomine TCR Beta short-read sequencing. TCRdb reanalysed the PCR reads using MiXCR and keeps one entry per CDR3 protein. The sample records about 8,200 distinct CDR3 sequences, about 43% being singletons. Germline assignment: CDR1 SGHTA and CDR2 FQGNSA. Trimming pared 4 bases from V and 7 bases from J, leaving 11 bases between. There are 13 residues in the CDR3.

The sequence came from a human donor in good health. The chain has TRBV7-2 and TRBJ1-5; no firm D call. Sequencing input: CD4+ T cells from blood, cultured in vitro. CDR3 protein: CASSSLIRQPQHF. The CDR3, as DNA: TGTGCCAGCAGCTCCCTTATACGCCAGCCCCAGCATTTT.